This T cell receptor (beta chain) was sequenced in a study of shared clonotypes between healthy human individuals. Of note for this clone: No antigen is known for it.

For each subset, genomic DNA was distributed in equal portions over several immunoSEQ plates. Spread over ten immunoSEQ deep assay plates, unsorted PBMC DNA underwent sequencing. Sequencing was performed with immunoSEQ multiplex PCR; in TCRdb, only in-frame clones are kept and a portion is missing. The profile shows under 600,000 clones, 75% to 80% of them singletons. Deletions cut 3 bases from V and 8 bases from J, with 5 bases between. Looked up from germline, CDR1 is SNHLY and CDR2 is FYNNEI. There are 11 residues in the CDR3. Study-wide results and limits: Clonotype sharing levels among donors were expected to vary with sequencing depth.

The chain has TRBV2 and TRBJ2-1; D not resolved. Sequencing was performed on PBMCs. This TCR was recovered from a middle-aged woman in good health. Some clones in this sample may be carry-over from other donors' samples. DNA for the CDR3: TGTGCCAGCAGTGAGTGGTATGAGCAGTTCTTC. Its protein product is CASSEWYEQFF.